This T cell receptor (beta chain) was recovered during a study of cytomegalovirus exposure and HLA in healthy donors. Study-wide context: HLA-typed donors were the source of about 85 million unique TCRs held in an early data release. Study-wide results and caveats: Later analysis found that TCR beta chains associated with HLA were more clonally expanded than other, equally common chains.

Donors sampled were nominally healthy, though unrecorded immune exposures were likely. Researchers ran the PCR with 60 Vbeta and 13 Jbeta primers. Data came from immunoSEQ multiplex PCR; TCRdb stores just in-frame clones and leaves some out. This table holds approximately 250,000 clones, around 80% found once. As regards this clone: Its antigen is unknown.

V lost 9 bases and J lost 2, with 16 bases in between. Per germline, CDR1 SNHLY and CDR2 FYNNEI. This CDR3 is built from 14 residues. Source material: PBMCs. The TCR sequence derives from a boy younger than 18 in good health and CMV-seronegative. V gene TRBV2 combines with J gene TRBJ1-2; TRBD1 might be the D (6 bases). The CDR3 DNA reads TGTGCCAGTTTACAGGGAGTAGGAAACTATGGCTACACCTTC. Amino acids: CASLQGVGNYGYTF.